The following is a TCR beta chain sequence with its context. The antigen is undetermined. Germline CDR1 is MNHNY and CDR2 is SVGAGI (reference sequence). V was cut by 5 bases and J by 5 bases, with 18 bases left in between. The CDR3 has 15 amino acids. TCRdb ran MiXCR on the reads and lists one entry per CDR3 protein. The sample has approximately 730,000 distinct CDR3 sequences, 25% to 35% seen once. This entry is derived from a study of T cell repertoires in cytomegalovirus infection. Study summary: Researchers turned to recently identified HLA-C-restricted CMV epitopes as well as well-studied HLA-B-restricted ones. Whole-study results and caveats: HLA-C-restricted CMV-specific TCR beta clonotypes were dominant in the ex vivo response.

This chain connects TRBV6-6 to TRBJ2-5; D is ambiguous. The specimen was cultured CD8+ T cells from PBMCs, collected from culture after CMV antigen stimulation. This TCR was recovered from a human donor in good health (CMV status not recorded). Some clones in this sample may be carry-over from other donors' samples. CDR3 sequence (DNA): TGTGCCAGCAGTCATTCCCCGTTGAGTACCGAGACCCAGTACTTC. Its translation: CASSHSPLSTETQYF.